What follows are 19 T cell receptor beta chains derived from one specimen sequenced in a study of blood T cell repertoires in COVID-19. Clones were sequenced by immunoSEQ multiplex PCR, and TCRdb holds only the in-frame ones, with some missing. The sample shows around 76,000 clones, roughly 89% of them seen only once. Sequencing was performed on peripheral blood. These receptors all stem from a human donor in a cohort sampled during active COVID-19.

This chain connects TRBV30 to TRBJ2-3; D uncertain. V was shortened by 4 bases and J by 0 bases, with 11 bases between the two germline ends. The V gene's germline CDR1 is GTSNPN and CDR2 SVGIG (reference sequence). This CDR3 has 14 residues. CDR3 region: CAWKTGYSTDTQYF. The CDR3 region has the DNA TGTGCCTGGAAGACTGGGTACAGCACAGATACGCAGTATTTT.

V and J are TRBV19 and TRBJ2-2; TRBD1 aligns across 8 bases. The CDR3 is 15 amino acids. Germline-derived CDR1 and CDR2 are LNHDA and SQIVND (reference sequence). The J segment lost 6 bases and the V segment lost 3 bases, leaving 6 bases of the junction unmatched. The CDR3 DNA sequence: TGTGCCAGTAGTATCAGGACAGGGATCCCCGGGGAGCTGTTTTTT. It is translated as CASSIRTGIPGELFF.

The gene calls are TRBV2 and TRBJ2-7; D ambiguous. Germline CDR1 is SNHLY and CDR2 is FYNNEI. V lost 3 bases and J lost 4, with 7 bases in between. The CDR3 runs to 12 residues. In DNA form, the CDR3 reads TGTGCCAGCAGTGACTGGAGTTACGAGCAGTACTTC. Protein product: CASSDWSYEQYF. Complete variable domain (other parts from reference TRBV2 and TRBJ2-7): EPEVTQTPSHQVTQMGQEVILRCVPISNHLYFYWYRQILGQKVEFLVSFYNNEISEKSEIFDDQFSVERPDGSNFTLKIRSTKLEDSAMYFCASSDWSYEQYFGPGTRLTVT.

The rearrangement uses TRBV4-3 and TRBJ1-5, with 8 bases matching TRBD1. Germline CDR1 LGHNA, CDR2 YSLEER. The CDR3 has 14 residues. After removal of 3 bases from V and 5 bases from J, the junction contained 3 bases not matched to a gene. The CDR3 sequence is CASSQDREDQPQHF. In DNA, the CDR3 is TGCGCCAGCAGCCAGGACAGGGAGGATCAGCCCCAGCATTTT.

This chain uses TRBV9 with TRBJ1-5; the match to TRBD1 covers 8 bases. V lost 3 bases, J lost 2 bases, and 4 bases stayed unmatched. The CDR3 is made up of 15 amino acids. Looked up from germline, CDR1 is SGDLS and CDR2 is YYNGEE. CDR3 loop: CASSAGQGGNQPQHF. The DNA for the CDR3 is TGTGCCAGCAGCGCCGGACAGGGCGGCAATCAGCCCCAGCATTTT.

A few counts support this clone. The chain is built from TRBV6-2 or TRBV6-3 and TRBJ2-7; no definite D call. CDR3 length: 13 residues. Trimming pared 2 bases from V and 2 bases from J, leaving 7 bases between. CDR1 MNHEY and CDR2 SVGEGT come from the germline V gene. This chain's CDR3 is CASSYERTYEQYF. The CDR3 DNA sequence: TGTGCCAGCAGTTACGAGAGGACCTACGAGCAGTACTTC.

The chain links TRBV3-1 (or the pseudogene TRBV3-2) to TRBJ2-7; 10 positions agree with TRBD1. V dropped 4 bases and J dropped 2; count of bases not matched to a gene: 8. Germline V CDR1 and CDR2: LGHDT, YNNKEL (reference sequence). The CDR3 is made up of 16 amino acids. CDR3 residues: CASSPAGQGSTYEQYF. The CDR3 nucleotides are TGTGCCAGCAGCCCAGCGGGACAGGGGTCCACCTACGAGCAGTACTTC.

The chain joins TRBV6-5 to TRBJ2-7; 8 nucleotides agree with TRBD1. J was trimmed by 2 bases and V by 0 bases; bases with no gene match: 6. This CDR3 spans 16 amino acids. Germline CDR1 is MNHEY and CDR2 is SVGAGI. The CDR3 protein is CASSYSTTGGAYEQYF. The CDR3 DNA is TGTGCCAGCAGTTACTCGACAACAGGGGGTGCCTACGAGCAGTACTTC.

This rearrangement joins TRBV19 to TRBJ2-5; maybe TRBD1 (8 bases). V dropped 6 bases and J dropped 5 bases, with 22 bases sitting between them. Germline V gene lookup returns CDR1 LNHDA and CDR2 SQIVND (reference sequence). The CDR3 extends over 16 amino acids. CDR3 in DNA: TGTGCCAGTAGCGACAGGGGTTTTGCGGGGGAGGAGACCCAGTACTTC. It is translated as CASSDRGFAGEETQYF.

The J gene is TRBJ1-1, the V gene TRBV7-9; 9 bases agree with TRBD1. CDR3 size: 13 residues. V was clipped by 5 bases and J by 7 bases; unmatched bases: 5. CDR1 is SEHNR, CDR2 FQNEAQ, per germline (reference sequence). CDR3 protein: CASSLRTGVEAFF. CDR3 bases: TGTGCCAGCAGCCTTCGGACAGGGGTTGAAGCTTTCTTT.

With respect to this clone: A read error may produce the germline difference seen at one junction end. The chain recombines TRBV9 with TRBJ1-2; TRBD1 matches 8 bases. Germline V gene lookup returns CDR1 SGDLS and CDR2 YYNGEE. The CDR3 extends over 15 amino acids. CDR3 DNA: TGTGCCAGCAGTGTAGGGGACAGGCCGCCCTATGGCTACACCTTC. Amino acid sequence: CASSVGDRPPYGYTF.

In regard to this clone: At one end the junction does not follow the germline gene, possibly because of a read error. This chain joins TRBV7-8 and TRBJ2-3; D might be TRBD1 (6 bases). The CDR3 covers 12 residues. From germline, CDR1 is SGHVS and CDR2 FQNEAQ. The CDR3 bases are TGTGCCAGCAGCTTCGGACAGCTCTACATTGATTTT. Amino acid sequence: CASSFGQLYIDF.

The chain employs TRBV29-1 and TRBJ1-2, with 9 bases aligning to TRBD1. The length of the CDR3 is 14 residues. Trimming cost V 7 bases and J 8 bases; bases outside gene matches: 14. Germline V lookup: CDR1 SQVTM, CDR2 ANQGSEA. The DNA for the CDR3 is TGCAGCGCCCGTTCCCGGGACAGGGCTCGAGGCTACACCTTC. This encodes CSARSRDRARGYTF.

The J gene is TRBJ1-3, the V gene TRBV5-1; 8 positions agree with TRBD1. CDR1 and CDR2 from the germline V gene are SGHRS and YFSETQ. V was pared by 0 bases and J by 4 bases, with 6 bases of the junction left unmatched. This CDR3 is 16 amino acids long. This chain's CDR3 is CASSLVAGGQGNTIYF. The DNA of the CDR3 is TGCGCCAGCAGCTTGGTAGCAGGGGGCCAGGGAAACACCATATATTTT.

V is TRBV3-1 (or the pseudogene TRBV3-2) and J is TRBJ2-5; 8 bases fit TRBD2. Germline V lookup: CDR1 LGHDT, CDR2 YNNKEL (reference sequence). With 4 bases clipped from V and 2 bases from J, the junction kept 6 bases outside the gene matches. This CDR3 has 15 residues. The CDR3 nucleotides read TGTGCCAGCAGCCTACTCACTAGCGGTCAAGAGACCCAGTACTTC. Encoded protein: CASSLLTSGQETQYF.

The chain employs TRBV11-2 and TRBJ2-3, with TRBD1 matching over 8 bases. The length of the CDR3 is 16 residues. V lost 2 bases and J lost 0; bases outside the gene matches: 4. From germline, CDR1 is SGHAT and CDR2 FQNNGV. The CDR3 reads CASSLYRGTSTDTQYF. The DNA of the CDR3 is TGTGCCAGCAGCTTATACAGGGGGACTAGCACAGATACGCAGTATTTT. The full variable domain, its missing parts supplied by reference TRBV11-2 and TRBJ2-3, is EAGVAQSPRYKIIEKRQSVAFWCNPISGHATLYWYQQILGQGPKLLIQFQNNGVVDDSQLPKDRFSAERLKGVDSTLKIQPAKLEDSAVYLCASSLYRGTSTDTQYFGPGTRLTVL.

J is TRBJ2-7 and V is TRBV6-2 or TRBV6-3, with D possibly being TRBD1 (6 bases). CDR3 size: 15 residues. With 0 bases removed from V and 2 bases from J, the gap between germline ends came to 11 bases. Germline values: CDR1 MNHEY, CDR2 SVGEGT. In nucleotides, the CDR3 is TGTGCCAGCAGTTACTCGCACAGGGACCCCTACGAGCAGTACTTC. Its translation is CASSYSHRDPYEQYF.

The chain is built from TRBV5-1 and TRBJ2-7; D perhaps matches TRBD1 (7 bases). The CDR3 sequence is 14 residues long. Trimming removed 4 bases from V and 1 base from J, with 12 bases in between. Germline CDR1 and CDR2: SGHRS and YFSETQ. The CDR3 here is CASSRQGGSYEQYF. The CDR3 DNA follows: TGCGCCAGCAGCCGACAGGGAGGATCCTACGAGCAGTACTTC.

The rearrangement joins TRBV5-1 to TRBJ2-2; perhaps TRBD2 as D (6 bases). With 9 bases removed from V and 4 bases from J, the gap between germline ends came to 13 bases. Germline loops: CDR1 SGHRS, CDR2 YFSETQ. The CDR3 is made up of 13 amino acids. CDR3 sequence (DNA): TGCGCCACCGGAACCGGGGGCACCGGGGAGCTGTTTTTT. Translating gives CATGTGGTGELFF.